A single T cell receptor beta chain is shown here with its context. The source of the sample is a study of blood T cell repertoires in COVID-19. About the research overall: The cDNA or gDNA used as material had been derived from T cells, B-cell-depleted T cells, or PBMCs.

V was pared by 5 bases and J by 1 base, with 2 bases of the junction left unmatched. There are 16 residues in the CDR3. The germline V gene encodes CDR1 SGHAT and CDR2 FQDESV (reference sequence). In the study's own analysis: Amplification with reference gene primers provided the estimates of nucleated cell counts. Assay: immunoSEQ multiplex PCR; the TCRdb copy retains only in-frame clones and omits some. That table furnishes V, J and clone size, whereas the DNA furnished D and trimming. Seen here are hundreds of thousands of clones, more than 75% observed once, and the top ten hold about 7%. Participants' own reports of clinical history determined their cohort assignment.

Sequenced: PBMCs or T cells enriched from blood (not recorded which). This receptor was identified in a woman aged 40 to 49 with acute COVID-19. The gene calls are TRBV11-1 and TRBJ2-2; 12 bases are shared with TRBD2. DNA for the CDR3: TGTGCCAGCAGCCCACTAGCGGGGGGGAACACCGGGGAGCTGTTTTTT. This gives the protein CASSPLAGGNTGELFF.